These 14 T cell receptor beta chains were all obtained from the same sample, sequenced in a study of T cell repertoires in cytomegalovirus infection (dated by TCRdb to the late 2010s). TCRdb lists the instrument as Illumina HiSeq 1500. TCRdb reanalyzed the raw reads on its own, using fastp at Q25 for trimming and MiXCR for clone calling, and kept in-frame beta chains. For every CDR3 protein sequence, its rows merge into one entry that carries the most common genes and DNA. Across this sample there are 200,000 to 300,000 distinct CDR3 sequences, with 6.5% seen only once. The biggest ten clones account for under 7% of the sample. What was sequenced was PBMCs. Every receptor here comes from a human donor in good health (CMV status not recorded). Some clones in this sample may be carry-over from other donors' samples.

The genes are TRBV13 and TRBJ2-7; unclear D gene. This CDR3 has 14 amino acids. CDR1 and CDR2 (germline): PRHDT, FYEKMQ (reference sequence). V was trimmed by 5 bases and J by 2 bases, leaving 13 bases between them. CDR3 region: CASSPPPAPYEQYF. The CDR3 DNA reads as TGTGCCAGCAGCCCGCCTCCCGCCCCCTACGAGCAGTACTTC.

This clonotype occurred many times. CDR3 residues: CSAKGQGYGYTF. In DNA form, the CDR3 reads TGCAGTGCAAAAGGACAGGGCTATGGCTACACCTTC. This chain connects TRBV20-1 to TRBJ1-2; 8 nucleotides match TRBD1. J lost 4 bases, V lost 6 bases, and 4 bases had no gene match. Germline V gives CDR1 DFQATT, CDR2 SNEGSKA (reference sequence). The CDR3 contains 12 residues.

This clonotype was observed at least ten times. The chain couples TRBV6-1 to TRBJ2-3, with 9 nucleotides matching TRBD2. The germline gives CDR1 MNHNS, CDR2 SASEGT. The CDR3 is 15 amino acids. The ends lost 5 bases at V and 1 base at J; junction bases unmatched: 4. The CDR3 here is CASSIQRGGTDTQYF. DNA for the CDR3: TGTGCCAGCAGTATTCAGCGGGGGGGCACAGATACGCAGTATTTT.

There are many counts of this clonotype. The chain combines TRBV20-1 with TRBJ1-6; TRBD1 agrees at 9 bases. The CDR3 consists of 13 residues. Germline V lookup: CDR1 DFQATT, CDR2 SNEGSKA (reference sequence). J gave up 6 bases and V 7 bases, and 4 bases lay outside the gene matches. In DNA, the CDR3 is TGCAGTGTACCGACAGGGGGTAATTCACCCCTCCACTTT. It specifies CSVPTGGNSPLHF.

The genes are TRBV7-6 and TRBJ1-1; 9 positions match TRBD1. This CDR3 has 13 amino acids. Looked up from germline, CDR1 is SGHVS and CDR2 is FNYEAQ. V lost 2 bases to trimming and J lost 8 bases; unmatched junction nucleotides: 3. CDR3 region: CASSLKGQGEAFF. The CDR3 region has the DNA TGTGCCAGCAGCTTAAAGGGACAGGGAGAAGCTTTCTTT.

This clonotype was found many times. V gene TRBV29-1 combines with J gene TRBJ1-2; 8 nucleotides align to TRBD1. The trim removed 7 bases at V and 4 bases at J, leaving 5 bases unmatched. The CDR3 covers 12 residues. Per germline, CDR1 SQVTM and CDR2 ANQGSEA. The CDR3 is CSGQGSSYGYTF. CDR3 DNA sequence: TGCAGCGGACAGGGGAGTTCCTATGGCTACACCTTC.

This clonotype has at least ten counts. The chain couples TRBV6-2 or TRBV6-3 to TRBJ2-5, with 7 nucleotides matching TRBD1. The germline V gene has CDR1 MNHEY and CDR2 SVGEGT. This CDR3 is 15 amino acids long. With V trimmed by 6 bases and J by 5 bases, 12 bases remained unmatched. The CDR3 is CASRDDRAPGETQYF. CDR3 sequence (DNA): TGTGCCAGCAGGGACGACAGGGCCCCAGGGGAGACCCAGTACTTC.

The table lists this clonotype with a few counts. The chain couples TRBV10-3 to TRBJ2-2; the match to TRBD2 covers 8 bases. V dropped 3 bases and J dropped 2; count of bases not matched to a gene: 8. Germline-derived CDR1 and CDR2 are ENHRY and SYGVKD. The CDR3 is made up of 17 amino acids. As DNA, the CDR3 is TGTGCCATCAGTGACCCCCAGCGGGGGTTTAACACCGGGGAGCTGTTTTTT. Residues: CAISDPQRGFNTGELFF.

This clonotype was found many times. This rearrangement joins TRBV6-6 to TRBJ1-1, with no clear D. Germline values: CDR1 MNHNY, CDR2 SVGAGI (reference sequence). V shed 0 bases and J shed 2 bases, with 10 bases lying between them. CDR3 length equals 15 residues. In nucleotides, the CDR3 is TGTGCCAGCAGTTACTCGGTGACAACAAACACTGAAGCTTTCTTT. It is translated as CASSYSVTTNTEAFF.

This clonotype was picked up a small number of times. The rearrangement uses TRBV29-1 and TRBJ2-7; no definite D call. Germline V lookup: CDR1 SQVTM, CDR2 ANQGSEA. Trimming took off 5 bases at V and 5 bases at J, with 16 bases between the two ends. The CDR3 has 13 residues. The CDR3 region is CSVRETPRNEQYF. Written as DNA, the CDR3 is TGCAGCGTTCGTGAGACTCCGAGGAACGAGCAGTACTTC.

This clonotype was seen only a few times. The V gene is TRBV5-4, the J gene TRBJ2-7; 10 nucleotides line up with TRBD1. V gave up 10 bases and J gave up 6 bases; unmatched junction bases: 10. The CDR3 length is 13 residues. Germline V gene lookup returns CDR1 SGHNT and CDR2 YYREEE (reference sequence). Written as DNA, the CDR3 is TGTGCCTCAGGGGGACAGGGGAGGAGCGAGCAGTACTTC. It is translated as CASGGQGRSEQYF.

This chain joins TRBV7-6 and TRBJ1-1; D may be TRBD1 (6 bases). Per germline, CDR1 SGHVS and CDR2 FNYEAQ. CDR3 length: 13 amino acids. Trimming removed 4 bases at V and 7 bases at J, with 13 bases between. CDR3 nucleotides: TGTGCCAGCAGCTCAGCAGGGGACATTGAAGCTTTCTTT. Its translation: CASSSAGDIEAFF. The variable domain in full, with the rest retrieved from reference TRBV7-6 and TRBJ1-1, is GAGVSQSPRYKVTKRGQDVALRCDPISGHVSLYWYRQALGQGPEFLTYFNYEAQQDKSGLPNDRFSAERPEGSISTLTIQRTEQRDSAMYRCASSSAGDIEAFFGQGTRLTVV.

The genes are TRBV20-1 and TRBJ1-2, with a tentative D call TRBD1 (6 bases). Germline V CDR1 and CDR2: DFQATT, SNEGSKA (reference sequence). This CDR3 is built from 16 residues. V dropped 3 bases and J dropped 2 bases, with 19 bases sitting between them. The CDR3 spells CSASPRTVVGNYGYTF. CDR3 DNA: TGCAGTGCTAGCCCCAGGACAGTGGTGGGGAACTATGGCTACACCTTC.

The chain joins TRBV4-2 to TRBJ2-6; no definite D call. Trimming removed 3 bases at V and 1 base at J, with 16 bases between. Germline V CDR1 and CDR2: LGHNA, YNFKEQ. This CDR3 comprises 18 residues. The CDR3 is CASSQTAAEWSGANVLTF. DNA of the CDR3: TGTGCCAGCAGCCAGACGGCAGCAGAGTGGTCTGGGGCCAACGTCCTGACTTTC.